The rows below give T cell receptor beta chains drawn from one sample of a study of identical twins. MiXCR was run by TCRdb on the 5' RACE reads, yielding one entry per CDR3 protein. Of around 490,000 distinct CDR3 sequences detected, around 15% appear once; the ten largest clones hold 0.44%. The same data also went into a second study, on yellow fever vaccine responses in identical twins.

Sequences were obtained from CD4+ T cells sorted from blood. The receptor source for this set is a young woman in good health. The CDR3 runs from the conserved cysteine through the conserved F or W. The D gene is left open where the match is weak. Rows may omit the clone size; those that give it use once, few, many or a size class.

J gene: TRBJ2-5
D gene: TRBD2
clone size: many
CDR3 length: 14
V gene: TRBV12-3/TRBV12-4
CDR3 protein: CASRLAGLQETQYF
CDR3 DNA: TGTGCCAGCAGACTAGCGGGACTTCAGGAGACCCAGTACTTC

J gene: TRBJ2-5
D gene: -
clone size: -
CDR3 length: 14
V gene: TRBV28
CDR3 protein: CASSLWRVKETQYF
CDR3 DNA: TGTGCCAGCAGTTTATGGCGGGTAAAAGAGACCCAGTACTTC

J gene: TRBJ2-7
D gene: TRBD1
clone size: few
CDR3 length: 15
V gene: TRBV11-2
CDR3 protein: CASSRDRLGSYEQYF
CDR3 DNA: TGTGCCAGCAGTCGGGACAGGTTAGGATCCTACGAGCAGTACTTC

J gene: TRBJ1-1
D gene: TRBD1
clone size: -
CDR3 length: 13
V gene: TRBV6-6
CDR3 protein: CASSPQQGATAFF
CDR3 DNA: TGTGCCAGCAGTCCTCAACAGGGGGCGACGGCTTTCTTT

J gene: TRBJ2-4
D gene: -
clone size: many
CDR3 length: 14
V gene: TRBV12-3/TRBV12-4
CDR3 protein: CASSEGLTKNIQYF
CDR3 DNA: TGTGCCAGCTCGGAGGGTCTAACCAAAAACATTCAGTACTTC

J gene: TRBJ2-1
D gene: -
clone size: -
CDR3 length: 15
V gene: TRBV5-1
CDR3 protein: CASRNEGQGYNEQFF
CDR3 DNA: TGCGCCAGCAGAAATGAGGGCCAGGGCTACAATGAGCAGTTCTTC

J gene: TRBJ2-4
D gene: -
clone size: -
CDR3 length: 13
V gene: TRBV7-6
CDR3 protein: CASSLGVKNIQYF
CDR3 DNA: TGTGCCAGCAGCTTAGGGGTCAAAAACATTCAGTACTTC

J gene: TRBJ2-5
D gene: -
clone size: few
CDR3 length: 14
V gene: TRBV5-1
CDR3 protein: CASSLGAEQETQYF
CDR3 DNA: TGCGCCAGCAGCTTGGGGGCTGAACAAGAGACCCAGTACTTC

J gene: TRBJ1-5
D gene: -
clone size: many
CDR3 length: 15
V gene: TRBV5-6
CDR3 protein: CASSLYSVSNQPQHF
CDR3 DNA: TGTGCCAGCAGCTTGTATTCGGTTAGCAATCAGCCCCAGCATTTT

J gene: TRBJ2-3
D gene: TRBD1
clone size: few
CDR3 length: 15
V gene: TRBV19
CDR3 protein: CASSTGTVPGDTQYF
CDR3 DNA: TGTGCCAGTAGTACCGGGACAGTACCAGGAGATACGCAGTATTTT

J gene: TRBJ1-5
D gene: -
clone size: few
CDR3 length: 14
V gene: TRBV19
CDR3 protein: CASSSFGGVQPQHF
CDR3 DNA: TGTGCCAGTAGTAGCTTCGGGGGTGTTCAGCCCCAGCATTTT

J gene: TRBJ2-2
D gene: -
clone size: -
CDR3 length: 14
V gene: TRBV7-8
CDR3 protein: CASIPQGYTGELFF
CDR3 DNA: TGTGCCAGCATCCCCCAAGGGTACACCGGGGAGCTGTTTTTT

J gene: TRBJ2-5
D gene: -
clone size: few
CDR3 length: 14
V gene: TRBV6-1
CDR3 protein: CASRSRDSQETQYF
CDR3 DNA: TGTGCCAGCAGGAGCCGGGACTCCCAAGAGACCCAGTACTTC

J gene: TRBJ2-2
D gene: -
clone size: -
CDR3 length: 15
V gene: TRBV12-3/TRBV12-4
CDR3 protein: CASSLRLTNTGELFF
CDR3 DNA: TGTGCCAGCAGTTTGCGGCTGACGAACACCGGGGAGCTGTTTTTT

J gene: TRBJ1-1
D gene: TRBD1
clone size: few
CDR3 length: 14
V gene: TRBV20-1
CDR3 protein: CSAPRTGLDTEAFF
CDR3 DNA: TGCAGTGCTCCCCGGACAGGGTTGGACACTGAAGCTTTCTTT

J gene: TRBJ1-1
D gene: -
clone size: few
CDR3 length: 15
V gene: TRBV3-1
CDR3 protein: CASSQAGSAATEAFF
CDR3 DNA: TGTGCCAGCAGCCAAGCGGGAAGTGCGGCCACTGAAGCTTTCTTT

J gene: TRBJ2-3
D gene: TRBD2
clone size: few
CDR3 length: 15
V gene: TRBV27
CDR3 protein: CASGPLREGRDTQYF
CDR3 DNA: TGTGCCAGCGGCCCCCTGCGGGAGGGCCGAGATACGCAGTATTTT

J gene: TRBJ1-6
D gene: TRBD1
clone size: many
CDR3 length: 13
V gene: TRBV6-1
CDR3 protein: CASMGQGNSPLHF
CDR3 DNA: TGTGCCAGCATGGGACAGGGGAATTCACCCCTCCACTTT

J gene: TRBJ2-1
D gene: TRBD2
clone size: few
CDR3 length: 16
V gene: TRBV5-1
CDR3 protein: CASSLGRSGGPDEQFF
CDR3 DNA: TGCGCCAGCAGCTTGGGTCGGTCGGGAGGGCCGGATGAGCAGTTCTTC

J gene: TRBJ1-5
D gene: -
clone size: -
CDR3 length: 14
V gene: TRBV6-1
CDR3 protein: CASRADYSNQPHHF
CDR3 DNA: TGTGCCAGCAGGGCAGACTATAGCAATCAGCCCCATCATTTT

J gene: TRBJ2-3
D gene: -
clone size: -
CDR3 length: 11
V gene: TRBV3-1
CDR3 protein: CASSQAGGQYF
CDR3 DNA: TGTGCCAGCAGCCAAGCTGGCGGGCAGTATTTT

J gene: TRBJ2-4
D gene: TRBD1
clone size: many
CDR3 length: 17
V gene: TRBV7-8
CDR3 protein: CASSPNKQGAGKNIQYF
CDR3 DNA: TGTGCCAGCAGCCCCAATAAGCAGGGGGCGGGCAAAAACATTCAGTACTTC

J gene: TRBJ2-7
D gene: TRBD2
clone size: few
CDR3 length: 14
V gene: TRBV5-1
CDR3 protein: CASSGSGELYEQYF
CDR3 DNA: TGCGCCAGCAGCGGGAGCGGGGAGCTCTACGAGCAGTACTTC

J gene: TRBJ2-1
D gene: -
clone size: many
CDR3 length: 15
V gene: TRBV15
CDR3 protein: CATSSGRGQVNEQFF
CDR3 DNA: TGTGCCACCAGCAGTGGCAGGGGACAAGTAAATGAGCAGTTCTTC

J gene: TRBJ2-1
D gene: -
clone size: -
CDR3 length: 13
V gene: TRBV7-3
CDR3 protein: CASSSPGASEQFF
CDR3 DNA: TGTGCCAGCAGCTCCCCAGGGGCGAGTGAGCAGTTCTTC

J gene: TRBJ2-1
D gene: TRBD1
clone size: few
CDR3 length: 15
V gene: TRBV5-1
CDR3 protein: CASSGQGAAYNEQFF
CDR3 DNA: TGCGCCAGCAGCGGACAGGGGGCAGCTTACAATGAGCAGTTCTTC

J gene: TRBJ2-2
D gene: TRBD1
clone size: many
CDR3 length: 15
V gene: TRBV28
CDR3 protein: CASRLRQGSTGELFF
CDR3 DNA: TGTGCCAGCAGACTAAGACAGGGATCCACCGGGGAGCTGTTTTTT

J gene: TRBJ2-6
D gene: -
clone size: -
CDR3 length: 17
V gene: TRBV12-3/TRBV12-4
CDR3 protein: CASSLKFRLSGANVLTF
CDR3 DNA: TGTGCCAGCAGTTTAAAGTTTAGGCTCTCTGGGGCCAACGTCCTGACTTTC

J gene: TRBJ2-1
D gene: TRBD1
clone size: many
CDR3 length: 14
V gene: TRBV15
CDR3 protein: CATSSGTVYNEQFF
CDR3 DNA: TGTGCCACCAGCTCCGGGACAGTTTACAATGAGCAGTTCTTC

J gene: TRBJ2-1
D gene: -
clone size: few
CDR3 length: 14
V gene: TRBV5-1
CDR3 protein: CASMGGSSYNEQFF
CDR3 DNA: TGCGCCAGCATGGGTGGGAGTTCCTACAATGAGCAGTTCTTC

J gene: TRBJ2-5
D gene: -
clone size: few
CDR3 length: 15
V gene: TRBV5-1
CDR3 protein: CASSLGGAIQETQYF
CDR3 DNA: TGCGCCAGCAGCTTGGGAGGGGCGATCCAAGAGACCCAGTACTTC

J gene: TRBJ2-4
D gene: TRBD1
clone size: many
CDR3 length: 14
V gene: TRBV12-3/TRBV12-4
CDR3 protein: CASSPDRVGNIQYF
CDR3 DNA: TGTGCCAGCAGCCCCGACAGGGTAGGAAACATTCAGTACTTC

J gene: TRBJ2-1
D gene: TRBD2
clone size: -
CDR3 length: 13
V gene: TRBV6-1
CDR3 protein: CASQLGGRDEQFF
CDR3 DNA: TGTGCCAGCCAGCTCGGGGGGAGGGATGAGCAGTTCTTC

J gene: TRBJ2-5
D gene: -
clone size: -
CDR3 length: 17
V gene: TRBV5-1
CDR3 protein: CASSLDRWGLGQETQYF
CDR3 DNA: TGCGCCAGCAGCCTCGACAGGTGGGGCTTAGGGCAAGAGACCCAGTACTTC

J gene: TRBJ2-3
D gene: -
clone size: few
CDR3 length: 15
V gene: TRBV29-1
CDR3 protein: CSVYLPRVFTDTQYF
CDR3 DNA: TGCAGCGTCTACCTTCCGAGGGTCTTCACAGATACGCAGTATTTT